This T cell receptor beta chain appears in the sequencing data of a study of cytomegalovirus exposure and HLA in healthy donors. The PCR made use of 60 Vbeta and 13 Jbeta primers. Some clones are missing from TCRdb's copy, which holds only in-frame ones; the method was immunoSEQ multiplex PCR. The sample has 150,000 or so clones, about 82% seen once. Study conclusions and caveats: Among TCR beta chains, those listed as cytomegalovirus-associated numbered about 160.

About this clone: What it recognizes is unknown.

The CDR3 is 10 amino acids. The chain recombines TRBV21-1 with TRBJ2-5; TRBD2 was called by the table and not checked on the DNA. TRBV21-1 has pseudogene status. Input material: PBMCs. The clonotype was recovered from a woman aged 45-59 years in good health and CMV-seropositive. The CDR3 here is CARPRKTQYF. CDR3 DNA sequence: TGTGCCAGGCCGCGGAAGACCCAGTACTTC.